These 24 T cell receptor beta chains share one sample of origin, sequenced in a study of beta chain features in type 1 diabetes. Reverse transcription of all isolated RNA meant that expressed TCRB transcripts were sequenced. Repertoires were generated with immunoSEQ multiplex PCR, while TCRdb's copy carries only in-frame clones and drops some. Altogether around 290,000 clones are present, about 8.5% being singletons, with the ten largest covering roughly 0.94%. Specimen: central memory CD4+ T cells from blood. These receptors originate from a woman between 18 and 29 years old in good health.

This clone was seen only a few times. V and J are TRBV6-1 and TRBJ2-3, with D unclear. With 6 bases removed from V and 1 base from J, the gap between germline ends came to 8 bases. Germline values: CDR1 MNHNS, CDR2 SASEGT. The length of the CDR3 is 13 residues. CDR3: CASRMDGTDTQYF. The CDR3 bases are TGTGCCAGCAGAATGGACGGCACAGATACGCAGTATTTT.

This chain joins TRBV18 and TRBJ1-5; D unresolved. The V gene's germline CDR1 is KGHSH and CDR2 LQKENI. V was trimmed by 2 bases and J by 5 bases, leaving 7 bases between them. This CDR3 region has 13 residues. The CDR3 sequence is CASSPAADQPQHF. CDR3 sequence (DNA): TGTGCCAGCTCACCAGCCGCGGATCAGCCCCAGCATTTT.

The table lists this clone with a few counts. A far larger clone is only one base removed, so a read error is likely. The chain links TRBV7-9 to TRBJ2-3, with a weak D call TRBD2 (5 bases). This CDR3 is 14 amino acids long. Trimming left V 3 bases short and J 2 bases short, with 9 bases between. Germline-derived CDR1 and CDR2 are SEHNR and FQNEAQ (reference sequence). The CDR3 reads CASSFDGNTDTQYF. CDR3 DNA sequence: TGTGCCAGCAGCTTTGACGGGAACACAGATACGCAGTATTTT.

The V and J genes are TRBV6-6 and TRBJ2-3, with 9 bases matching TRBD2. The V and J ends lost 7 bases and 4 bases, in that order; junction bases with no gene match: 9. The CDR3 spans 15 residues. Germline V gene sequence: CDR1 MNHNY, CDR2 SVGAGI (reference sequence). CDR3 in DNA: TGTGCCAGCACCCGCCTAGCGGGGAGACCAGATACGCAGTATTTT. Residues: CASTRLAGRPDTQYF.

This chain links TRBV28 with TRBJ1-4; no clear D gene. The CDR3 extends over 14 amino acids. The germline gives CDR1 MDHEN, CDR2 SYDVKM. Trimming took 7 bases from V and 7 from J, leaving 16 bases between them. CDR3 sequence reads: CASIPSRSGEKLFF. As DNA, the CDR3 is TGTGCCAGCATTCCTTCCAGATCGGGTGAAAAACTGTTTTTT.

J is TRBJ1-2 and V is TRBV4-3, with 7 bases identical to TRBD1. J gave up 8 bases and V 4 bases, and 10 bases lay outside the gene matches. Germline CDR1 reads LGHNA; CDR2 reads YSLEER. CDR3 length: 14 residues. DNA for the CDR3: TGCGCCAGCAGCCGTACAGGGGTAGAAAAAGGCTACACCTTC. Protein product: CASSRTGVEKGYTF.

This clone has a handful of counts. The CDR3 loop is CASIPQRGNTIYF. CDR3 bases: TGTGCCAGCATCCCACAGCGCGGAAACACCATATATTTT. The chain recombines TRBV2 with TRBJ1-3; unclear D gene. Trimming took off 7 bases at V and 4 bases at J, with 11 bases between the two ends. The CDR3 is 13 amino acids. Germline values: CDR1 SNHLY, CDR2 FYNNEI.

This clone was detected a few times. V is TRBV5-1 and J is TRBJ1-6, with D unresolved. The V end was cut by 4 bases, the J end by 6 bases, with 14 bases between. This CDR3 contains 15 residues. Germline loops: CDR1 SGHRS, CDR2 YFSETQ. CDR3 in DNA: TGCGCCAGCAGCGCATCTGGGCAAAGTAATTCACCCCTCCACTTT. Residues: CASSASGQSNSPLHF. Full variable domain (outside the CDR3, taken from reference TRBV5-1 and TRBJ1-6): KAGVTQTPRYLIKTRGQQVTLSCSPISGHRSVSWYQQTPGQGLQFLFEYFSETQRNKGNFPGRFSGRQFSNSRSEMNVSTLELGDSALYLCASSASGQSNSPLHFGNGTRLTVT.

This clone was counted a few times. V and J are TRBV7-9 and TRBJ1-1; D is unclear. The germline V gene has CDR1 SEHNR and CDR2 FQNEAQ (reference sequence). The CDR3 runs to 16 residues. Trimming stripped 5 bases from V and 6 bases from J, with 22 bases between. CDR3 loop: CASSLQLWTSRSEAFF. The CDR3 bases are TGTGCCAGCAGCCTTCAACTCTGGACGAGCCGGTCTGAAGCTTTCTTT. The whole variable domain, remainder taken from reference TRBV7-9 and TRBJ1-1, is DTGVSQNPRHKITKRGQNVTFRCDPISEHNRLYWYRQTLGQGPEFLTYFQNEAQLEKSRLLSDRFSAERPKGSFSTLEIQRTEQGDSAMYLCASSLQLWTSRSEAFFGQGTRLTVV.

The rearrangement links TRBV6-5 to TRBJ1-6; D is unclear. The germline V gene has CDR1 MNHEY and CDR2 SVGAGI. This CDR3 is 13 amino acids long. Trimming cost V 2 bases and J 7 bases, with 6 bases left between them. The CDR3 nucleotides are TGTGCCAGCAGTTACGATTTCAATTCACCCCTCCACTTT. Translating gives CASSYDFNSPLHF.

There are many counts of this clone. The genes are TRBV19 and TRBJ1-2; the D gene is possibly TRBD1 (5 bases). Germline lookup yields CDR1 LNHDA and CDR2 SQIVND (reference sequence). Trimming stripped 5 bases from V and 2 bases from J, with 18 bases between. The CDR3 contains 16 residues. The CDR3 is CASSPLDSGANYGYTF. CDR3 bases: TGTGCCAGTAGTCCCTTAGACAGCGGAGCGAACTATGGCTACACCTTC.

This clone was seen at least ten times. Other DNA sequences within the sample encode an identical CDR3. V gene TRBV28 combines with J gene TRBJ2-2; TRBD1 is a possible D gene (6 bases). Trimming shortened V by 2 bases and J by 7 bases, and 14 bases separated the two germline ends. The CDR3 is 15 amino acids. CDR1 is MDHEN, CDR2 SYDVKM, per germline. The CDR3 protein is CASSLGQGIVGELFF. The CDR3 region has the DNA TGTGCCAGCAGTTTAGGCCAGGGGATTGTCGGGGAGCTGTTTTTT.

This clone was found many times. This sequence joins TRBV2 and TRBJ2-1; the D gene is possibly TRBD1 (6 bases). This CDR3 contains 13 residues. The germline V gene encodes CDR1 SNHLY and CDR2 FYNNEI. V was trimmed by 8 bases and J by 4 bases, leaving 12 bases between them. CDR3 nucleotide sequence: TGTGCCAGCTCAGGGGAGAGGTACAATGAGCAGTTCTTC. This gives the protein CASSGERYNEQFF.

This clone was detected only a few times. The rearrangement uses TRBV6-5 and TRBJ1-5; D may be TRBD1 (6 bases). From germline, CDR1 is MNHEY and CDR2 SVGAGI. V was cut by 9 bases and J by 1 base, with 7 bases left in between. The length of the CDR3 is 12 residues. In DNA form, the CDR3 reads TGTGCCAGTGGACAGAGCAATCAGCCCCAGCATTTT. It translates to CASGQSNQPQHF.

This clone was seen more than once but under ten times. The gene calls are TRBV6-5 and TRBJ1-5, with 7 bases aligning to TRBD1. CDR1 and CDR2 (germline): MNHEY, SVGAGI. The ends lost 4 bases at V and 3 bases at J; junction bases unmatched: 3. The CDR3 length is 14 residues. The CDR3 sequence is CASSSTGFNQPQHF. The CDR3 DNA reads as TGTGCCAGCAGTTCGACAGGGTTCAATCAGCCCCAGCATTTT.

V is TRBV5-1 and J is TRBJ2-2; 8 bases agree with TRBD1. Germline V gives CDR1 SGHRS, CDR2 YFSETQ. This CDR3 contains 16 residues. Losses at the gene ends were 2 bases for V and 0 bases for J; bases not matched to a gene: 3. For the CDR3, the DNA is TGCGCCAGCAGCTTCCGGACAGGGACGAACACCGGGGAGCTGTTTTTT. Translated: CASSFRTGTNTGELFF.

This clone occurred many times. This chain uses TRBV5-1 with TRBJ2-1, with 14 bases identical to TRBD2. This CDR3 contains 18 residues. CDR1 and CDR2 (germline): SGHRS, YFSETQ. Losses at the gene ends were 0 bases for V and 10 bases for J; bases not matched to a gene: 12. CDR3 sequence reads: CASSLATSGGAGSREQFF. CDR3 coding DNA: TGCGCCAGCAGCTTGGCGACTAGCGGGGGGGCCGGATCCAGAGAGCAGTTCTTC.

This clone was found a few times. The rearrangement joins TRBV11-2 to TRBJ2-6; no definite D call. CDR3 length equals 14 residues. Trimming left V 5 bases short and J 3 bases short, with 8 bases between. CDR1 is SGHAT, CDR2 FQNNGV, per germline. The CDR3 region is CASSLSRGANVLTF. In nucleotides, the CDR3 is TGTGCCAGCAGCCTGTCCCGTGGGGCCAACGTCCTGACTTTC.

This chain connects TRBV6-1 to TRBJ1-1; perhaps TRBD1 as D (5 bases). V gave up 2 bases and J gave up 4 bases, with 11 bases separating them. Germline V gives CDR1 MNHNS, CDR2 SASEGT. This CDR3 has 14 amino acids. The CDR3 is CASSERQGLTEAFF. DNA for the CDR3: TGTGCCAGCAGTGAACGCCAGGGACTCACTGAAGCTTTCTTT.

In the case of this clone: One base away lies a much larger clone, so this may be a sequencing read error. Additional DNA sequences in this sample encode the identical CDR3. The rearrangement links TRBV4-3 to TRBJ2-1; D unclear. Trimming removed 1 base from V and 8 bases from J, with 3 bases in between. The CDR3 covers 11 residues. Per the germline V gene, CDR1 is LGHNA and CDR2 is YSLEER. In nucleotides, the CDR3 is TGCGCCAGCAGCCAAGTGGATGAGCAGTTCTTC. It translates to CASSQVDEQFF.

This clone has only a few counts. The chain joins TRBV5-1 to TRBJ1-6; 7 bases are a match to TRBD1. Germline trimming cut 0 bases from V and 9 bases from J; bases unmatched to any gene: 9. CDR1 is SGHRS and CDR2 is YFSETQ in the germline V gene. The CDR3 has 16 amino acids. Here the CDR3 DNA reads TGCGCCAGCAGCTTGGAACCTCGACAGGGACGTTCACCCCTCCACTTT. It specifies CASSLEPRQGRSPLHF.

V is TRBV2 and J is TRBJ1-2; possible D gene TRBD1, 6 bases. Trimming left V 4 bases short and J 4 bases short, with 13 bases between. The CDR3 consists of 14 residues. The germline V gene has CDR1 SNHLY and CDR2 FYNNEI. Written as DNA, the CDR3 is TGTGCCAGCAGTGGGGACACCTACACCTATGGCTACACCTTC. The encoded protein is CASSGDTYTYGYTF. The complete variable domain, with remaining parts taken from reference TRBV2 and TRBJ1-2, reads EPEVTQTPSHQVTQMGQEVILRCVPISNHLYFYWYRQILGQKVEFLVSFYNNEISEKSEIFDDQFSVERPDGSNFTLKIRSTKLEDSAMYFCASSGDTYTYGYTFGSGTRLTVV.

The V and J genes are TRBV7-2 and TRBJ1-5, with a tentative D call TRBD1 (5 bases). Trimming left V 3 bases short and J 7 bases short, with 13 bases between. The CDR3 is 14 amino acids. CDR1 SGHTA and CDR2 FQGNSA come from the germline V gene. The CDR3 sequence: CASSLGLSGQPQHF. The DNA of the CDR3 is TGTGCCAGCAGCTTGGGACTCTCCGGGCAGCCCCAGCATTTT.

The V call is TRBV6-6, the J call TRBJ2-5, with D hard to call. The CDR3 spans 13 residues. CDR1 and CDR2 from the germline V gene are MNHNY and SVGAGI (reference sequence). V lost 2 bases and J 1 base, leaving 5 bases between the germline ends. Written as DNA, the CDR3 is TGTGCCAGCAGTTACCTCTTCCAAGAGACCCAGTACTTC. It codes for CASSYLFQETQYF.